This T cell receptor (beta chain) was sequenced in a study of T cell responses to AZD1222 COVID-19 vaccine. The CDR3 is 16 residues long. Per germline, CDR1 MNHNS and CDR2 SASEGT. The V end lost 3 bases, the J end lost 2 bases, and 17 bases lay between the germline ends. Only in-frame clones appear in the TCRdb table, and some are missing; sequencing was by immunoSEQ multiplex PCR. The sample holds around 140,000 clones, approximately 93% seen once. Here the sequenced sample was peripheral blood, taken after recovery from COVID-19. This receptor was taken from an adult who had recovered from COVID-19. The chain recombines TRBV6-1 with TRBJ2-7; D is ambiguous. Here the CDR3 reads CASSEGVGTMTYEQYF. CDR3 nucleotides: TGTGCCAGCAGTGAGGGTGTTGGCACTATGACCTACGAGCAGTACTTC.